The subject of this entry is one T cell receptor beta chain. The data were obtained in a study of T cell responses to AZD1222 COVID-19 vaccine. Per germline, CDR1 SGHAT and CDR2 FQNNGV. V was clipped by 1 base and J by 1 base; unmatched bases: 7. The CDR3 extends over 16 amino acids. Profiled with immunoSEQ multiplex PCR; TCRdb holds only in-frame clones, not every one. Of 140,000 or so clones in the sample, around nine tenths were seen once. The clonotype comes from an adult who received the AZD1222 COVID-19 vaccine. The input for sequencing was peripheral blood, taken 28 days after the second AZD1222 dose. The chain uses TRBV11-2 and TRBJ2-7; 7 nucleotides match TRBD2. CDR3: CASSLGAGLDSYEQYF. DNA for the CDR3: TGTGCCAGCAGCTTAGGGGCCGGACTAGATTCCTACGAGCAGTACTTC.